The T cell receptor beta chain described here comes from a study of cytomegalovirus exposure and HLA in healthy donors. Across the whole study: There were some 380 genotyped donors. Of these, 75% to 85% fell in the genetic ancestry cluster associated with self-reported Caucasian donors. Study-wide results and limits: As was reported, the HLA-A and HLA-B alleles of most subjects were accurately predicted from TCR beta sequences.

On this clone: Its specificity is unknown.

V lost 8 bases and J lost 0; bases outside the gene matches: 7. Per the germline V gene, CDR1 is SNHLY and CDR2 is FYNNEI. The length of the CDR3 is 15 residues. A multiplex PCR was run with 60 Vbeta primers and 13 Jbeta primers. Sequencing was performed with immunoSEQ multiplex PCR; in TCRdb, only in-frame clones are kept and a portion is missing. Of fewer than 200,000 clones listed, around 80% were seen once; the top ten hold less than 1.6%. The receptor was derived from a girl aged 5-17 years in good health and CMV-seropositive. The specimen was PBMCs. The chain joins TRBV2 to TRBJ1-1, with 9 bases lining up with TRBD1. CDR3 loop: CASYRGQTVNTEAFF. In DNA form, the CDR3 reads TGTGCCAGCTACAGGGGGCAGACGGTGAACACTGAAGCTTTCTTT.